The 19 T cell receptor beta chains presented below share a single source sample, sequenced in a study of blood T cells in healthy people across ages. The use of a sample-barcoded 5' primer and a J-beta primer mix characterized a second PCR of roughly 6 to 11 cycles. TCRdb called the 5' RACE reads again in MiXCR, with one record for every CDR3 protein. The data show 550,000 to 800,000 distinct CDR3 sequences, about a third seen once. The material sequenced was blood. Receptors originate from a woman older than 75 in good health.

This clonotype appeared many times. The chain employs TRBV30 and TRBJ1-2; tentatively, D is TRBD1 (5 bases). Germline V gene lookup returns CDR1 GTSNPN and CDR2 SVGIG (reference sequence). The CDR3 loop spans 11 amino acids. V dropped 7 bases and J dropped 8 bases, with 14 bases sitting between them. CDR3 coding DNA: TGTGCCTTCAGGGTTGGGCACGGCTACACCTTC. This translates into CAFRVGHGYTF.

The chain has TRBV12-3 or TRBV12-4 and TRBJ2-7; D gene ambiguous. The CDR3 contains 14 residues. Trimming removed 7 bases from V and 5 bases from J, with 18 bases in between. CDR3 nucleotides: TGTGCCAGCACCCTAAGTTTGGTGGTCCACGAGCAGTACTTC. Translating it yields CASTLSLVVHEQYF.

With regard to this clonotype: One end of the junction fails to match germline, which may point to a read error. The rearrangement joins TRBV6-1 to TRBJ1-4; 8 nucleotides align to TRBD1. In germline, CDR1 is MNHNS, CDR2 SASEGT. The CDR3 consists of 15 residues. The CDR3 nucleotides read TGTGCCATCGGGACAGGTTTGGCGACTAATGAAAAACGGTTTTTT. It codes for CAIGTGLATNEKRFF.

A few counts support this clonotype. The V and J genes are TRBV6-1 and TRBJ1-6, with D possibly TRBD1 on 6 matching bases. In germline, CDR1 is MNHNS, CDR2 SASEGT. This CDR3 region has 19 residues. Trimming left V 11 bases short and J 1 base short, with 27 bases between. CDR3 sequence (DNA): TGTGCCGGCGGAAGGACAGCCCCCCGGGGTGGTTCCTATAATTCACCCCTCCACTTT. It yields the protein CAGGRTAPRGGSYNSPLHF.

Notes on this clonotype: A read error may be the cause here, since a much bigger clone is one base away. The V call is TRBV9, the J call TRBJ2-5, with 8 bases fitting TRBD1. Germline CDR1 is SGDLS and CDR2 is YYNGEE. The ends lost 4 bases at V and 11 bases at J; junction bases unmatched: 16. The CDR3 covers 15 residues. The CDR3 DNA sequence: TGTGCCAGCAGCTCGGGACAGGTAACCTACAATGAGCAGTACTTC. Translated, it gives CASSSGQVTYNEQYF.

The CDR3 DNA reads TGTGCCAGCAGACCCAGGGGGGGAAGAAACACCGGGGAGCTGTTTTTT. This codes for CASRPRGGRNTGELFF. V is TRBV7-2 and J is TRBJ2-2; either TRBD1 or TRBD2 may fit D (7 bases each). This CDR3 is built from 16 residues. V was shortened by 6 bases and J by 2 bases, with 16 bases between the two germline ends. Germline CDR1 reads SGHTA; CDR2 reads FQGNSA.

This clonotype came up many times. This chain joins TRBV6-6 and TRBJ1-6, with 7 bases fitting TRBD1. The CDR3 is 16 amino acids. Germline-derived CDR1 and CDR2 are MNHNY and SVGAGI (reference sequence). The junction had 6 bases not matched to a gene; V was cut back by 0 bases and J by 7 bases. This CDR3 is CASSYSTGSDNSPLHF. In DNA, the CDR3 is TGTGCCAGCAGTTACTCGACAGGGTCAGACAATTCACCCCTCCACTTT.

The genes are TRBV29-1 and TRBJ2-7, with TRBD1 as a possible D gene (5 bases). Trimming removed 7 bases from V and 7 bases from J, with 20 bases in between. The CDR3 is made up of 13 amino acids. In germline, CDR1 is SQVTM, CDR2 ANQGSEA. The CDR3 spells CSGSAGLGYEQYF. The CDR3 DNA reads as TGCAGCGGATCGGCAGGGTTAGGTTATGAGCAGTACTTC.

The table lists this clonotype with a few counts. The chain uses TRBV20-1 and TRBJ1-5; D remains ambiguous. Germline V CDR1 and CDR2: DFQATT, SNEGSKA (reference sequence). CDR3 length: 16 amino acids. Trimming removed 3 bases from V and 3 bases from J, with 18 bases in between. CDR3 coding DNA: TGCAGTGCTAGCCCTTTAGGGAGTAGACCCAATCAGCCCCAGCATTTT. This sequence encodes CSASPLGSRPNQPQHF.

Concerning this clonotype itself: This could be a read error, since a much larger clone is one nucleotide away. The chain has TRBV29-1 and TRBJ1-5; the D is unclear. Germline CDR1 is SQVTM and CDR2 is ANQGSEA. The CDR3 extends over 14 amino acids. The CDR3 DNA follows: TGCAGCGTTGTATCCGGGCAGAGCAATCAGCTCCAGCATTTT. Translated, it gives CSVVSGQSNQLQHF.

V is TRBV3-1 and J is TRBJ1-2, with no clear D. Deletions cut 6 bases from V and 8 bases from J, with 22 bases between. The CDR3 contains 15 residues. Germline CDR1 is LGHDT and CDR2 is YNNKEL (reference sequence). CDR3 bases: TGTGCCAGCAGTTCCGGTTTGGCAACTCCGCTCGGCTACACCTTC. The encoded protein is CASSSGLATPLGYTF.

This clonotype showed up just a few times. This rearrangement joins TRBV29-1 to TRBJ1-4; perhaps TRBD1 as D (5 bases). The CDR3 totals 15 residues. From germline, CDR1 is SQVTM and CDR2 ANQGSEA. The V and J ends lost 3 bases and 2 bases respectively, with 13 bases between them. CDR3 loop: CSVEIGAGTNEKLFF. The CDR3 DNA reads TGCAGCGTTGAGATAGGGGCAGGGACTAATGAAAAACTGTTTTTT.

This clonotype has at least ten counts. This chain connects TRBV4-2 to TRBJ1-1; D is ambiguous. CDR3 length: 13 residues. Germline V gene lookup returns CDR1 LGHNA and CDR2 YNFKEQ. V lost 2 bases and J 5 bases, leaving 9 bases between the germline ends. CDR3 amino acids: CASSQISGTEAFF. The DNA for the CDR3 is TGTGCCAGCAGCCAAATTTCGGGGACTGAAGCTTTCTTT.

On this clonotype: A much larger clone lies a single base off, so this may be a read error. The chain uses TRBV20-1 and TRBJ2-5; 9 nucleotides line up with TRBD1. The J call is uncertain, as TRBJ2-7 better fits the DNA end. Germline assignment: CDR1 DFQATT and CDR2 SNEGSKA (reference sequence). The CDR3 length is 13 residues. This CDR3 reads CSARGQGCYEQYF. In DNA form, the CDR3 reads TGCAGTGCCCGGGGACAGGGATGCTACGAGCAGTACTTC.

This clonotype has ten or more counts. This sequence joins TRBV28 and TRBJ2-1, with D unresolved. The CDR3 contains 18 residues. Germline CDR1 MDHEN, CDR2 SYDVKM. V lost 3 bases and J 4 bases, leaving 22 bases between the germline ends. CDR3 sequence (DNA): TGTGCCAGCAGTTTTTTGTCACCGCCCGGTCAGGCTTACAATGAGCAGTTCTTC. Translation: CASSFLSPPGQAYNEQFF.

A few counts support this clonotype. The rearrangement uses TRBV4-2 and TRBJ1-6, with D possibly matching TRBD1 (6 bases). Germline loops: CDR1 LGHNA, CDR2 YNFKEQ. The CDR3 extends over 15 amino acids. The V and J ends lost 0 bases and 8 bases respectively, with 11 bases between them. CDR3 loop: CASSQDEGGDSPLHF. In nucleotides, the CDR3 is TGTGCCAGCAGCCAAGATGAAGGGGGGGATTCACCCCTCCACTTT.

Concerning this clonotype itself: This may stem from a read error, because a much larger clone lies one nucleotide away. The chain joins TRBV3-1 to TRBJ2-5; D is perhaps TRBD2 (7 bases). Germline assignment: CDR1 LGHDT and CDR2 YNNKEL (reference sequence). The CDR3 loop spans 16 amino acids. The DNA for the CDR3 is TGTGCCTGCAGCCCCATGACGGGGGGACACCTAAAGACCCAGTACTTC. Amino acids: CACSPMTGGHLKTQYF.

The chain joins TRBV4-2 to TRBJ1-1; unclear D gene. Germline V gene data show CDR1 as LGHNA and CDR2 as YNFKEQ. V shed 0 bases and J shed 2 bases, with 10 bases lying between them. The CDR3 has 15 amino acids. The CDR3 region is CASSQDGTFNTEAFF. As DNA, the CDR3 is TGTGCCAGCAGCCAAGATGGTACGTTTAACACTGAAGCTTTCTTT.

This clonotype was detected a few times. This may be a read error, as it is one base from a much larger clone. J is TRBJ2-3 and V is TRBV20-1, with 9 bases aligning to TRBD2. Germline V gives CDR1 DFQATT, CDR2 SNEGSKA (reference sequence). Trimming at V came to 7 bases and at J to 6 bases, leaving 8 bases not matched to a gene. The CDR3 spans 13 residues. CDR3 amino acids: CSVTSGSWDTQYF. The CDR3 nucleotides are TGCAGTGTGACTAGCGGATCCTGGGATACGCAGTATTTT.